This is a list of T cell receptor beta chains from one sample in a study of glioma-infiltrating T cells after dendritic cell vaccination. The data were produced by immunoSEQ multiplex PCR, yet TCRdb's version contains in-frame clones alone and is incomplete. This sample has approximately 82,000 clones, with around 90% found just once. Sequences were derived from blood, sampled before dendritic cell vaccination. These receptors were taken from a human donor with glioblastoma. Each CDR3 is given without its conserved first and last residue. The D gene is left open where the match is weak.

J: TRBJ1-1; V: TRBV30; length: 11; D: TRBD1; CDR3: AWRGQGITEAF
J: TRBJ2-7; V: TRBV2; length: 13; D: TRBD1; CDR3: ASSELTGTPGEQY
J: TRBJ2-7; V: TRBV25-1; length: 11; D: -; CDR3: ASRSDSSYEQY
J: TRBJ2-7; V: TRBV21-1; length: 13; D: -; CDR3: ASSIDWRGAYEQY
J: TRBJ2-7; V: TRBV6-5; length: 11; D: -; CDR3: ASSRTEYYEQY
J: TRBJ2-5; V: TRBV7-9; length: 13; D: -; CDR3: ASSFFGRGQETQY
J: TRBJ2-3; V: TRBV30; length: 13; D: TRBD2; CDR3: AWSVGLAGTDTQY
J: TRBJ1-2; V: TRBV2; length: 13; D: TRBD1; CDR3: ASRPPDRGSYGYT
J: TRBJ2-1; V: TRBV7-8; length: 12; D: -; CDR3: ASSLEGTYNEQF
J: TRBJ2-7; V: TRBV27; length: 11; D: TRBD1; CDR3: ASRGQGSYEQY
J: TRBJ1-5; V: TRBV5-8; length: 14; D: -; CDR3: ASSFSDFFSNQPQH
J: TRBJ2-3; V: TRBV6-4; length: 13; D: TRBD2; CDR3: ASSSGTSGTDTQY
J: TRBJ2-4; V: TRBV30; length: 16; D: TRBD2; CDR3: AWSVYRTSGNAKNIQY
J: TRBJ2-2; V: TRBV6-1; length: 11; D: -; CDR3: ASSEGDTGELF
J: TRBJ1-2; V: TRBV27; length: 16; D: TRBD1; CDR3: ASSLGPGQGGRGYGYT
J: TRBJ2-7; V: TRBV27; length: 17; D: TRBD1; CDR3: ASSLPKKGTGGFIYEQY
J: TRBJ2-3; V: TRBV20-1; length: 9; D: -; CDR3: SAERGDTQY
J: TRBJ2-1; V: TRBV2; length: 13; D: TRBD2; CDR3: ASTLLGGGANEQF
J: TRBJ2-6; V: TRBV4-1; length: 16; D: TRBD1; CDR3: ASSHQGDIVSGANVLT
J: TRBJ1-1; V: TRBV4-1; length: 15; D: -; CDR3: ASSPSNGRGQNTEAF
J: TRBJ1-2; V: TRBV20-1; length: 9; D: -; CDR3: SAGRADGYT
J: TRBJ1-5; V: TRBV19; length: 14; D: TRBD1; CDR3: ASSDRGTGDNQPQH
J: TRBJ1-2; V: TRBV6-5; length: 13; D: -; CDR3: ASSQDRIPNYGYT
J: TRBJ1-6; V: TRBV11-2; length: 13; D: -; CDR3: ASSLIRDTYSPLH
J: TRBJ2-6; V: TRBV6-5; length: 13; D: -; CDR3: ASSNLDSGANVLT
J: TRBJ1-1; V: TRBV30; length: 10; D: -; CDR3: AWSPGNTEAF
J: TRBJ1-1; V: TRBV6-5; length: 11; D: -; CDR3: ASRPGGSTEAF